These 8 T cell receptor beta chains came from one sample sequenced in a study of early T cells in non-severe SARS-CoV-2 infection. In TCRdb, the 5' RACE reads were re-called with MiXCR into one record per CDR3 protein. The data contain around 60,000 distinct CDR3 sequences, about 13% of them seen just once; the ten biggest clones take up approximately 10%. The sequencing sample was made of whole blood. The receptors shown here come from an adult who was a healthcare worker with PCR-confirmed SARS-CoV-2 infection or an uninfected control (not recorded which).

The chain has TRBV7-8 and TRBJ1-1, with 7 bases fitting TRBD1. Germline V gene sequence: CDR1 SGHVS, CDR2 FQNEAQ. After removal of 4 bases from V and 3 bases from J, the junction contained 8 bases not matched to a gene. The CDR3 contains 15 residues. The CDR3 region is CASSSSQGRDTEAFF. For the CDR3, the DNA is TGTGCCAGCAGCTCATCACAGGGGAGGGACACTGAAGCTTTCTTT.

This clonotype was picked up many times. This chain links TRBV3-1 with TRBJ2-1; tentatively, D is TRBD2 (5 bases). Between the trimmed V and J ends, which lost 1 base and 2 bases, there was a span of 12 bases. The CDR3 loop spans 16 amino acids. CDR1 is LGHDT, CDR2 YNNKEL, per germline (reference sequence). The chain's CDR3 is CASSQVRGYPYNEQFF. The CDR3 nucleotides are TGTGCCAGCAGCCAAGTTCGGGGATACCCCTACAATGAGCAGTTCTTC.

The V gene is TRBV27, the J gene TRBJ2-1, with TRBD2 matching over 7 bases. CDR3 length equals 15 residues. In germline, CDR1 is MNHEY, CDR2 SMNVEV (reference sequence). The V and J ends lost 5 bases and 3 bases, in that order; junction bases with no gene match: 7. The CDR3 loop is CASSLKSGNYNEQFF. The CDR3 DNA is TGTGCCAGCAGTCTAAAGAGCGGGAACTACAATGAGCAGTTCTTC.

This clonotype was detected only a few times. This chain links TRBV20-1 with TRBJ2-5, with 7 bases lining up with TRBD2. CDR1 and CDR2 (germline): DFQATT, SNEGSKA (reference sequence). The V gene end was trimmed by 1 base and the J gene end by 6 bases; junction bases not matched to a gene: 11. CDR3 length: 15 amino acids. DNA of the CDR3: TGCAGTGCTAGAGGGGGAGGGAGGGTTTTGAAGACCCAGTACTTC. Translation gives CSARGGGRVLKTQYF.

This sequence joins TRBV29-1 and TRBJ1-3; D remains unclear. Germline CDR1 is SQVTM and CDR2 is ANQGSEA. V was clipped by 0 bases and J by 7 bases, with 4 bases between them. CDR3 length: 11 amino acids. The CDR3 here is CSVEEVNTIYF. CDR3 in DNA: TGCAGCGTTGAAGAAGTGAACACCATATATTTT.

The chain has TRBV19 and TRBJ2-7; 8 bases match TRBD2. The CDR3 runs 15 residues. Germline trimming cut 3 bases from V and 4 bases from J; bases unmatched to any gene: 8. Germline V lookup: CDR1 LNHDA, CDR2 SQIVND (reference sequence). CDR3: CASSIQGGGRYEQYF. Here the CDR3 DNA reads TGTGCCAGTAGTATTCAGGGCGGCGGGAGGTACGAGCAGTACTTC.

The rearrangement uses TRBV5-5 and TRBJ1-2; 11 bases match TRBD1. The CDR3 is made up of 17 amino acids. Germline V gene data show CDR1 as SGHKS and CDR2 as YYEKEE (reference sequence). V was clipped by 0 bases and J by 5 bases; unmatched bases: 9. The CDR3, as DNA: TGTGCCAGCAGCTTGGCCGGACAGGGGGCGAACAATTATGGCTACACCTTC. The encoded protein is CASSLAGQGANNYGYTF.

In its sample, this clonotype was seen many times. This chain connects TRBV4-2 to TRBJ1-2, with 9 bases fitting TRBD1. V lost 4 bases to trimming and J lost 2 bases; unmatched junction nucleotides: 8. The germline V gene has CDR1 LGHNA and CDR2 YNFKEQ. The CDR3 is made up of 16 amino acids. This CDR3 is CASSPMTGGMNYGYTF. The CDR3 DNA is TGTGCCAGCAGCCCTATGACAGGGGGGATGAACTATGGCTACACCTTC.